This T cell receptor gamma chain was identified during a study of gamma-delta chains in newborns, infants, children. About the study: Microbial exposure reportedly drives polyclonal innate γδ T cell expansion after birth.

Per the germline V gene, CDR1 is EGSNGY and CDR2 is YDSYNSKV. This CDR3 spans 13 amino acids. The V and J ends lost 3 bases and 7 bases, in that order; junction bases with no gene match: 5. This clone is termed large. TCRdb ran CATT on the reads. This sample yields about 900 gamma-chain clones, of which roughly 43% are seen a single time; around 24% belongs to the top ten. The sample comprised blood. The TCR was taken from a child who was a newborn, infant or young child, either healthy, febrile or measles-vaccinated (not recorded which). V gene TRGV2 combines with J gene TRGJP1. TCRdb supplies no J gene; here it was assigned by aligning the nucleotide sequence to germline. CDR3 protein: CATWDCRGWFKIF. Written as DNA, the CDR3 is TGTGCCACCTGGGACTGCCGTGGTTGGTTCAAGATATTT.